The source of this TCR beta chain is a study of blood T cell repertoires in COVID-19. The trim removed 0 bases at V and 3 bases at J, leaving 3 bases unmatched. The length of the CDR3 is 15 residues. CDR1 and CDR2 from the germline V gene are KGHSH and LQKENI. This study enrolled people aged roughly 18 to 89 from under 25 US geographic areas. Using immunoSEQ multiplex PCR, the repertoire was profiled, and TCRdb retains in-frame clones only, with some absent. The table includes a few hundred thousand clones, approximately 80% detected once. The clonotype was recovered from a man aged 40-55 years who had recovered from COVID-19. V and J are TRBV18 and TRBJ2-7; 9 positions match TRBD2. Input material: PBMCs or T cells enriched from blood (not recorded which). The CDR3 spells CASSPPAGGGYEQYF. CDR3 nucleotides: TGTGCCAGCTCACCACCGGCGGGGGGGGGCTACGAGCAGTACTTC. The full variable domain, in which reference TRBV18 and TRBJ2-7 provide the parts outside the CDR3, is NAGVMQNPRHLVRRRGQEARLRCSPMKGHSHVYWYRQLPEEGLKFMVYLQKENIIDESGMPKERFSAEFPKEGPSILRIQQVVRGDSAAYFCASSPPAGGGYEQYFGPGTRLTVT.